This is a list of T cell receptor beta chains from one sample in a study of T cells in pancreatic ductal adenocarcinoma. Profiled with immunoSEQ multiplex PCR; TCRdb holds only in-frame clones, not every one. The sample consists of 31,000 or so clones, around 94% of them appearing once. Sequencing used PBMCs. These TCRs come from a human donor with pancreatic ductal adenocarcinoma. The CDR3 runs from the conserved cysteine through the conserved F or W. Fields, in order: CDR3 DNA, CDR3 protein, clone size, V gene, D gene, J gene. The D gene is left open where the match is weak. Some rows mark clone size as missing; the rest say once, few, many or name a class of expanded clone.

CDR3nt: TGTGCCAGCAGTCGCACGACAGGTGAAAAACTGTTTTTT
CDR3aa: CASSRTTGEKLFF
abundance: NA
v_gene: TRBV6-1
d_gene: NA
j_gene: TRBJ1-4

CDR3nt: TGCGCCAGCAGCCAAGTTGTCCAGGGTTGGACCTACGAGCAGTACTTC
CDR3aa: CASSQVVQGWTYEQYF
abundance: NA
v_gene: TRBV4-3
d_gene: NA
j_gene: TRBJ2-7

CDR3nt: TGTGCCAGCAGCTTAGCGGGTTGGCTGGGGGAGACCCAGTACTTC
CDR3aa: CASSLAGWLGETQYF
abundance: NA
v_gene: TRBV7-2
d_gene: NA
j_gene: TRBJ2-5

CDR3nt: TGTGCCAGCAGGCCGGGACAGGGTGGCTCACCCCTCCACTTT
CDR3aa: CASRPGQGGSPLHF
abundance: NA
v_gene: TRBV28
d_gene: TRBD1
j_gene: TRBJ1-6

CDR3nt: TGTGCCAGCAGCCAAACACGAGGGGGCCGGAACTATGGCTACACCTTC
CDR3aa: CASSQTRGGRNYGYTF
abundance: NA
v_gene: TRBV4-2
d_gene: TRBD1
j_gene: TRBJ1-2

CDR3nt: TGCGCCAGCAGCTTGGAAGTCGGGGGTACGTTCGGCGAGCAGTACTTC
CDR3aa: CASSLEVGGTFGEQYF
abundance: NA
v_gene: TRBV5-1
d_gene: NA
j_gene: TRBJ2-7

CDR3nt: TGCAGCGTTGACCCCTTCCTTCGGGGAACGGTTTTGTACAATGAGCAGTTCTTC
CDR3aa: CSVDPFLRGTVLYNEQFF
abundance: NA
v_gene: TRBV29-1
d_gene: NA
j_gene: TRBJ2-1

CDR3nt: TGCGCCAGCAGCATACCGGGACTAGCTTCGGGATCAACAAACATTCAGTACTTC
CDR3aa: CASSIPGLASGSTNIQYF
abundance: NA
v_gene: TRBV5-1
d_gene: TRBD2
j_gene: TRBJ2-4

CDR3nt: TGCGCCAGCAGAGCCGGGACTAGCGGCGACGAGCAGTACTTC
CDR3aa: CASRAGTSGDEQYF
abundance: NA
v_gene: TRBV5-1
d_gene: TRBD2
j_gene: TRBJ2-7

CDR3nt: TGTGCCAGTGACCCGGGTCGTAGGTCCCGCAACTATGGCTACACCTTC
CDR3aa: CASDPGRRSRNYGYTF
abundance: NA
v_gene: TRBV19
d_gene: NA
j_gene: TRBJ1-2

CDR3nt: TGTGCCAGCAGTAGTGAGGATTCCTACAATGAGCAGTTCTTC
CDR3aa: CASSSEDSYNEQFF
abundance: NA
v_gene: TRBV2
d_gene: NA
j_gene: TRBJ2-1

CDR3nt: TGTGCCAGCAGCTTAGACCCGCCGGGATCCTACACCGGGGAGCTGTTTTTT
CDR3aa: CASSLDPPGSYTGELFF
abundance: few
v_gene: TRBV7-3
d_gene: NA
j_gene: TRBJ2-2

CDR3nt: TGTGCCAGCTCCACAGGGACCCAGGGCACTGAAGCTTTCTTT
CDR3aa: CASSTGTQGTEAFF
abundance: NA
v_gene: TRBV18
d_gene: NA
j_gene: TRBJ1-1

CDR3nt: TGTGCCAGCAGCTTAAAACGGGCTAACTATGGCTACACCTTC
CDR3aa: CASSLKRANYGYTF
abundance: NA
v_gene: TRBV7-2
d_gene: NA
j_gene: TRBJ1-2

CDR3nt: TGCGCCAGCAGCATACCCGGGACAGGAAATGAAAAACTGTTTTTT
CDR3aa: CASSIPGTGNEKLFF
abundance: NA
v_gene: TRBV4-1
d_gene: TRBD1
j_gene: TRBJ1-4

CDR3nt: TGCGCCAGCAGCCCAATGACAGGGGTTAACACTGAAGCTTTCTTT
CDR3aa: CASSPMTGVNTEAFF
abundance: NA
v_gene: TRBV5-1
d_gene: TRBD1
j_gene: TRBJ1-1

CDR3nt: TGTGCCAGCAGGTCAACAGGAGATACGCAGTATTTT
CDR3aa: CASRSTGDTQYF
abundance: NA
v_gene: TRBV11-2
d_gene: NA
j_gene: TRBJ2-3